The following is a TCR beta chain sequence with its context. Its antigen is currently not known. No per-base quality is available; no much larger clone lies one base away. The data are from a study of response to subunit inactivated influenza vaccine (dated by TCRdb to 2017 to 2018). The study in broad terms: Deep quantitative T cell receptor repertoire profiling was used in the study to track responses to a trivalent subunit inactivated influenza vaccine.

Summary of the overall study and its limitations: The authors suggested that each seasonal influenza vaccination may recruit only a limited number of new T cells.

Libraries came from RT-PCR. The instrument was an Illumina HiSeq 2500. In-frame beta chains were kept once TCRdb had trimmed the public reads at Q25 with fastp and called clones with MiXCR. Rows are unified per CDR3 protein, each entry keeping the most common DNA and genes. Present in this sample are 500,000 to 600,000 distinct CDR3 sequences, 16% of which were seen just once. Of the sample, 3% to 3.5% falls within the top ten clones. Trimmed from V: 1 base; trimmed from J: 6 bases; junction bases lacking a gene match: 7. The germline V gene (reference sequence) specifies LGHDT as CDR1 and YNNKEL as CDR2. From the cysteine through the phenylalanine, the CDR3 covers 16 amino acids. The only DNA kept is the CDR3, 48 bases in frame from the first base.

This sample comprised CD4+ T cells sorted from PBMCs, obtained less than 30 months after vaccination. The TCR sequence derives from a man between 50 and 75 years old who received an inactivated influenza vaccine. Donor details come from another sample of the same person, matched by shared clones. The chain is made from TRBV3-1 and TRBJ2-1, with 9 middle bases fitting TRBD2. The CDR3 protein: CASSQGSLAGVNEQFF. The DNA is TGTGCCAGCAGCCAAGGGTCATTAGCGGGAGTCAATGAGCAGTTCTTC.